Listed here is a single TCR beta chain. What it binds is not known. This record belongs to a study of long-term antiretroviral therapy in people with HIV. From each donor, at least one pre-ART PBMC sample and at least two post-ART PBMC samples were obtained. Cryopreserved PBMC, at 1-10 million per sample, were present before DNA extraction. Study conclusions and caveats: Post-ART samples showed increased diversity that remained below transplant donor control levels. Within the repertoire, clones expanded before ART were dominant at all time points.

The libraries were made with immunoSEQ v3.0 at survey level. Assay: immunoSEQ multiplex PCR; the TCRdb copy retains only in-frame clones and omits some. Of about 16,000 clones listed, around nine tenths were seen once; the top ten hold roughly 14%. This CDR3 has 13 residues. Unmatched junction bases numbered 8, after V lost 8 bases and J lost 8 bases. The germline V gene has CDR1 MNHNS and CDR2 SASEGT. The sequence derives from a woman in her 30s with HIV. The gene calls are TRBV6-1 and TRBJ1-4, with 7 positions matching TRBD1. The starting material was unsorted PBMCs, obtained 2.2 to 2.3 years before starting antiretroviral therapy. The CDR3 sequence is CASRGGAGEKLFF. The CDR3 DNA is TGTGCCAGCCGAGGGGGCGCTGGAGAAAAACTGTTTTTT.